Here is one T cell receptor (beta chain) with its context. Antigen: not known. The J segment lost 1 base and the V segment lost 4 bases, leaving 4 bases of the junction unmatched. Germline loops: CDR1 SGHRS, CDR2 YFSETQ. CDR3 length equals 14 residues. The sample belongs to a study of cytomegalovirus exposure and HLA in healthy donors. General observations from the study: Rare TCR sequences dominated, though some public TCRs recurred in many donors. The study designated 150 to 200 TCR beta chains cytomegalovirus-associated.

Sequencing was performed with immunoSEQ multiplex PCR; in TCRdb, only in-frame clones are kept and a portion is missing. The sample contains roughly 230,000 clones, 80% to 95% of which appear only once. Sequencing was carried out using PBMCs. The rearrangement uses TRBV5-1 and TRBJ1-2; TRBD1 aligns across 7 bases. The source of this sequence is a woman aged 25 to 45 in good health and CMV-seronegative. CDR3 coding DNA: TGCGCCAGCAGCCGACAGGGTTTTAACTATGGCTACACCTTC. Encoded protein: CASSRQGFNYGYTF. Variable domain in full (rest from reference TRBV5-1 and TRBJ1-2): KAGVTQTPRYLIKTRGQQVTLSCSPISGHRSVSWYQQTPGQGLQFLFEYFSETQRNKGNFPGRFSGRQFSNSRSEMNVSTLELGDSALYLCASSRQGFNYGYTFGSGTRLTVV.